The clone carrying this T cell receptor beta chain appeared once. Its cognate antigen is unknown. The CDR3 sequence is 14 residues long. Trimming took 0 bases from V and 2 from J; bases not matched to a gene: 1. Germline V lookup: CDR1 SGHNT, CDR2 YYREEE (reference sequence). While the first cohort had about 610 subjects, the donors belonged to the separate validation cohort of over a hundred subjects. The sample belongs to a study of cytomegalovirus exposure and HLA in healthy donors. Study-level points and caveats: Rarity marked most TCR sequences, yet some public TCRs occurred in many donors.

Data came from immunoSEQ multiplex PCR; TCRdb stores just in-frame clones and leaves some out. Here the sample spans approximately 100,000 clones, about 88% being singletons. This TCR came from a man aged 18 to 30 in good health and CMV-seropositive. Material: PBMCs. The rearrangement links TRBV5-4 to TRBJ1-1; 7 bases map to TRBD1. As DNA, the CDR3 is TGTGCCAGCAGCTTGGGGGACAGAAACACTGAAGCTTTCTTT. Residues: CASSLGDRNTEAFF.